The 2 T cell receptor beta chains in this list originate from one sample, sequenced in a study of blood T cells in healthy people across ages. Through a sample-barcoded 5' primer and a J-beta primer mix, a second PCR was run for roughly 7 to 11 cycles. TCRdb processed the 5' RACE reads anew with MiXCR; each CDR3 protein has one entry. The repertoire consists of around 1,600,000 distinct CDR3 sequences, with approximately 43% occurring once and the leading ten covering roughly 3.7%. Sequencing input: blood. Receptors were obtained from a young woman in good health.

This clonotype occurred a few times. The chain uses TRBV29-1 and TRBJ1-4; D gene ambiguous. This CDR3 spans 13 amino acids. Trimming pared 6 bases from V and 8 bases from J, leaving 16 bases between. Germline CDR1 SQVTM, CDR2 ANQGSEA. Here the CDR3 reads CSVNAGSGEKLFF. DNA of the CDR3: TGCAGCGTCAATGCGGGGAGTGGGGAAAAACTGTTTTTT. Full variable domain (missing parts from reference TRBV29-1 and TRBJ1-4): SAVISQKPSRDICQRGTSLTIQCQVDSQVTMMFWYRQQPGQSLTLIATANQGSEATYESGFVIDKFPISRPNLTFSTLTVSNMSPEDSSIYLCSVNAGSGEKLFFGSGTQLSVL.

To note about this clonotype: Germline and junction disagree at one end, which may indicate a read error. This chain links TRBV29-1 with TRBJ2-3, with TRBD2 as a possible D gene (5 bases). The CDR3 totals 12 residues. CDR1 is SQVTM and CDR2 is ANQGSEA in the germline V gene. CDR3 nucleotides: TGTAGCGCCGATAGTAGCACAGATACGCAGTATTTT. Protein: CSADSSTDTQYF.